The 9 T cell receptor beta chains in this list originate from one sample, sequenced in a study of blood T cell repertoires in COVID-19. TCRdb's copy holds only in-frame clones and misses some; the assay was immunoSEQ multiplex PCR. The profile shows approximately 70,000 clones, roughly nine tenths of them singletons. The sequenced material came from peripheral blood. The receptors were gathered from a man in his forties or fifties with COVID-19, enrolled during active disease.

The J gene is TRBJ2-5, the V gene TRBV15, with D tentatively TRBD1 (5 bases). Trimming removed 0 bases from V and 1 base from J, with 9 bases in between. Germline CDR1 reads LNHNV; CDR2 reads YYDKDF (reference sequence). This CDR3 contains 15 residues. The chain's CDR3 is CATSRDEGVQETQYF. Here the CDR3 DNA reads TGTGCCACCAGCAGAGATGAAGGGGTCCAAGAGACCCAGTACTTC. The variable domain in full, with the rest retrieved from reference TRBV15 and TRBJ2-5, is DAMVIQNPRYQVTQFGKPVTLSCSQTLNHNVMYWYQQKSSQAPKLLFHYYDKDFNNEADTPDNFQSRRPNTSFCFLDIRSPGLGDTAMYLCATSRDEGVQETQYFGPGTRLLVL.

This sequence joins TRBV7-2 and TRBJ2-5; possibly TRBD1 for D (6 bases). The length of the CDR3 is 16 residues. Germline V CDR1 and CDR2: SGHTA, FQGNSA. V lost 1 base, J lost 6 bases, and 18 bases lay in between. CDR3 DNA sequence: TGTGCCAGCAGCTTAGATGGGTTCGGGCAGGGGAAGACCCAGTACTTC. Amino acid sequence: CASSLDGFGQGKTQYF.

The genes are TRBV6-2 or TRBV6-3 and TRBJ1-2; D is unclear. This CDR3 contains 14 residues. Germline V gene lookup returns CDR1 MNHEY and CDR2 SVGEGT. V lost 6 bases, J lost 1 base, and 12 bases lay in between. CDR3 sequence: CASRPPGRNYGYTF. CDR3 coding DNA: TGTGCCAGCAGGCCTCCCGGTCGTAACTATGGCTACACCTTC.

The CDR3 is CASSLSSGSYNEQFF. CDR3 sequence (DNA): TGCGCCAGCAGCTTGTCCAGCGGGAGTTACAATGAGCAGTTCTTC. V is TRBV5-1 and J is TRBJ2-1, with 8 positions matching TRBD2. The V segment lost 1 base and the J segment 4 bases; nucleotides outside the gene matches: 4. Germline V lookup: CDR1 SGHRS, CDR2 YFSETQ. CDR3 size: 15 residues.

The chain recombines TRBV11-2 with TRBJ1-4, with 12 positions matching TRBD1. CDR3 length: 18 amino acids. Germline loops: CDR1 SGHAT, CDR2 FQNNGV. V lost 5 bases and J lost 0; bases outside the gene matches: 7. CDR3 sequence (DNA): TGTGCCAGCAGCCACGGGACAGGGGGCTCCGCAACTAATGAAAAACTGTTTTTT. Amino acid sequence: CASSHGTGGSATNEKLFF.

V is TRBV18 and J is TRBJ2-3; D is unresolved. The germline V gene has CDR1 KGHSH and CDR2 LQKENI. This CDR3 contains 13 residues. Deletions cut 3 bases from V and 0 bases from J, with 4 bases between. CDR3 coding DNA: TGTGCCAGCTCACCCCCTAGCACAGATACGCAGTATTTT. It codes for CASSPPSTDTQYF.

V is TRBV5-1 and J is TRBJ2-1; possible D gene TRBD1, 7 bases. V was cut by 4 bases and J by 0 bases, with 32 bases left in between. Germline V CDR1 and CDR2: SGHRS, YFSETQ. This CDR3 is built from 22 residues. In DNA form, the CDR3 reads TGCGCCAGCAGCCCTCACCTTCCGTGGGACTCGCCGAGGGGGCACTCCTACAATGAGCAGTTCTTC. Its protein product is CASSPHLPWDSPRGHSYNEQFF.

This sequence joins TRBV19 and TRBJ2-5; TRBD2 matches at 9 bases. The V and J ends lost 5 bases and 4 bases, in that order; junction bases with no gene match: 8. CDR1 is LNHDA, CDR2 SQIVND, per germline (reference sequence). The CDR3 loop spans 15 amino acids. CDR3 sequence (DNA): TGTGCCAGTAGTCCAACCGGGACTAGCCTAGAGACCCAGTACTTC. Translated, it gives CASSPTGTSLETQYF.

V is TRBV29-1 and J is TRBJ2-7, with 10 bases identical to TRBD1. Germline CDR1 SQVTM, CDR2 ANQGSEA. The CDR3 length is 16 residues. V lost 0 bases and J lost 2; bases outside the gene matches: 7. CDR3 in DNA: TGCAGCGTTGAAGATCTGGTTGGACAGGGGGCCTACGAGCAGTACTTC. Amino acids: CSVEDLVGQGAYEQYF.